A selection of T cell receptor beta chains follows, all from one sample in a study of cytomegalovirus exposure and HLA in healthy donors. Clones were sequenced by immunoSEQ multiplex PCR, and TCRdb holds only the in-frame ones, with some missing. The data show more than 95,000 clones, with 10% seen just once and roughly 5% held by the top ten. The sequenced material came from PBMCs. The origin of the receptors is a man between 35 and 55 years old in good health and CMV-seropositive. Both conserved end residues are part of each CDR3. A D gene is named only where the DNA matches it firmly. Where a row states a size, it is once, few, many or the class of an expanded clone; other rows omit it.

>TRBV5-1|TRBJ2-2|few|TRBD2
CASSTSGTSGTGELFF
TGCGCCAGCAGCACCTCCGGGACTAGCGGCACCGGGGAGCTGTTTTTT
>TRBV7-3|TRBJ2-1|few|TRBD2
CASSLTTSGRGSYNEQFF
TGTGCCAGCAGCTTAACGACTAGCGGGAGGGGCTCCTACAATGAGCAGTTCTTC
>TRBV30|TRBJ2-5|NA|TRBD2
CAWSVRRGGFQETQYF
TGTGCCTGGAGTGTACGTCGGGGGGGATTTCAAGAGACCCAGTACTTC
>TRBV9|TRBJ2-2|few|NA
CASSVGASGRYTGELFF
TGTGCCAGCAGCGTAGGGGCCTCGGGGAGGTACACCGGGGAGCTGTTTTTT
>TRBV27|TRBJ2-4|few|TRBD2
CASSPSQRGLAKNIQYF
TGTGCCAGCAGTCCGTCGCAGCGGGGGTTAGCCAAAAACATTCAGTACTTC
>TRBV4-1|TRBJ2-7|NA|NA
CASSQWRTGSEEQYF
TGCGCCAGCAGCCAATGGAGAACAGGGTCTGAGGAGCAGTACTTC
>TRBV28|TRBJ1-2|NA|TRBD1
CASRLQGALIYTF
TGTGCCAGCAGATTACAGGGGGCGCTAATCTACACCTTC
>TRBV10-2|TRBJ2-3|NA|TRBD2
CASSESGEGEDTQYF
TGCGCCAGCAGTGAGTCGGGGGAGGGCGAAGATACGCAGTATTTT
>TRBV6-5|TRBJ2-2|few|TRBD1
CASSYWTGVTGELFF
TGTGCCAGCAGTTATTGGACAGGAGTCACCGGGGAGCTGTTTTTT
>TRBV9|TRBJ2-3|NA|NA
CASSVGPSTDTQYF
TGTGCCAGCAGCGTTGGGCCTAGCACAGATACGCAGTATTTT
>TRBV19|TRBJ2-5|NA|NA
CASRSPGPQETQYF
TGTGCCAGTAGATCTCCGGGTCCTCAAGAGACCCAGTACTTC
>TRBV2|TRBJ2-7|few|TRBD2
CASSVRSGKRNEQYF
TGTGCCAGCAGTGTCAGAAGCGGGAAGAGGAACGAGCAGTACTTC
>TRBV2|TRBJ2-1|NA|TRBD1
CASSDLGTGDNEQFF
TGTGCCAGCAGTGATCTGGGGACAGGGGACAATGAGCAGTTCTTC
>TRBV4-1|TRBJ1-1|few|NA
CASSQPPKNTEAFF
TGCGCCAGCAGCCAACCCCCCAAGAACACTGAAGCTTTCTTT
>TRBV19|TRBJ1-1|few|NA
CASNGVEEAFF
TGTGCCAGTAATGGAGTGGAGGAGGCTTTCTTT
>TRBV27|TRBJ1-3|NA|NA
CASSLGISGNTIYF
TGTGCCAGCAGTTTGGGCATCTCTGGAAACACCATATATTTT
>TRBV5-4|TRBJ2-3|NA|TRBD2
CASRTSGISTDTQYF
TGTGCCAGCAGGACTAGCGGGATATCCACAGATACGCAGTATTTT
>TRBV5-1|TRBJ1-2|few|TRBD1
CASSLAGTGTGHGYTF
TGCGCCAGCAGCTTGGCCGGAACAGGGACAGGGCATGGCTACACCTTC
>TRBV28|TRBJ1-2|NA|NA
CASSFRGHGYTF
TGTGCCAGCAGTTTCAGGGGCCATGGCTACACCTTC
>TRBV5-1|TRBJ1-3|NA|NA
CASSSSAGNAIYF
TGCGCCAGCAGCTCGTCTGCGGGAAACGCCATATATTTT
>TRBV28|TRBJ2-2|NA|TRBD2
CAGGGLDSGELFF
TGTGCCGGGGGGGGACTAGACTCCGGGGAGCTGTTTTTT
>TRBV5-1|TRBJ2-5|NA|TRBD1
CASSLTGDQETQYF
TGCGCCAGCAGCTTGACAGGGGACCAAGAGACCCAGTACTTC
>TRBV2|TRBJ2-1|few|TRBD2
CASSPTSGEPFF
TGTGCCAGCAGTCCGACTAGCGGGGAGCCGTTCTTC
>TRBV2|TRBJ2-5|NA|NA
CASKDSRYQETQYF
TGTGCCAGCAAGGACTCACGGTACCAAGAGACCCAGTACTTC
>TRBV5-5|TRBJ2-5|few|NA
CASSLRSSGLRETQYF
TGTGCCAGCAGCTTGAGGTCTTCAGGGCTCAGGGAGACCCAGTACTTC